This T cell receptor beta chain was obtained from a study of identical twins. Regarding the study as a whole: The authors drew conclusions from cross-sectional statistical analysis rather than following the same donors. Insertions were fewer in abundant cord blood beta clonotypes, whereas memory repertoires showed none of this pattern.

This clonotype was recorded many times. Its specificity is not known. The CDR3 spans 12 residues. Trimming took 5 bases from V and 7 from J, leaving 11 bases between them. Unique molecular identifiers were present on cDNA, and template switching added a universal primer site. Via MiXCR, TCRdb re-called the 5' RACE reads, giving one row per CDR3 protein. The data hold about 700,000 distinct CDR3 sequences, with 6% to 6.5% observed a single time. V is TRBV12-3 or TRBV12-4 and J is TRBJ2-5; no clear D. This receptor was taken from a man younger than 35 in good health. Material for sequencing was naive T cells sorted from blood. The CDR3 DNA reads TGTGCCAGCAGTCCCCAGCGATCGACCCAGTACTTC. This sequence encodes CASSPQRSTQYF.